This TCR beta chain was recorded in a study of molecular identifiers for immune sequencing clone quantification. This clonotype came up many times. Its specificity is unknown. TCRdb redid the calling of the PCR reads with MiXCR, one entry per CDR3 protein. The data show fewer than 350,000 distinct CDR3 sequences, 24% seen once. Study results and caveats: Clones above 20 RNA copies held over 97% of effector molecules, under 1% in naive cells. More than 850,000 naive cells reportedly did not prevent detection of spiked Jurkat TCR RNA from one cell.

CDR1 is SGHDT and CDR2 is YYEEEE in the germline V gene. Trimming removed 6 bases from V and 9 bases from J, with 10 bases in between. The CDR3 length is 11 residues. The sequence was collected from a human donor in good health. Some libraries in this study had Jurkat cell RNA spiked in. The chain combines TRBV5-6 with TRBJ2-1; the D gene is possibly TRBD2 (5 bases). Sequenced sample: naive CD8+ T cells from blood, with Jurkat cell RNA spiked in. The subset: FACS-sorted CD8+CD4-CCR7+CD45RA+ naive T cells. The CDR3 DNA reads as TGTGCCAGCACCGACTATTTTGAGCAGTTCTTC. It encodes CASTDYFEQFF.